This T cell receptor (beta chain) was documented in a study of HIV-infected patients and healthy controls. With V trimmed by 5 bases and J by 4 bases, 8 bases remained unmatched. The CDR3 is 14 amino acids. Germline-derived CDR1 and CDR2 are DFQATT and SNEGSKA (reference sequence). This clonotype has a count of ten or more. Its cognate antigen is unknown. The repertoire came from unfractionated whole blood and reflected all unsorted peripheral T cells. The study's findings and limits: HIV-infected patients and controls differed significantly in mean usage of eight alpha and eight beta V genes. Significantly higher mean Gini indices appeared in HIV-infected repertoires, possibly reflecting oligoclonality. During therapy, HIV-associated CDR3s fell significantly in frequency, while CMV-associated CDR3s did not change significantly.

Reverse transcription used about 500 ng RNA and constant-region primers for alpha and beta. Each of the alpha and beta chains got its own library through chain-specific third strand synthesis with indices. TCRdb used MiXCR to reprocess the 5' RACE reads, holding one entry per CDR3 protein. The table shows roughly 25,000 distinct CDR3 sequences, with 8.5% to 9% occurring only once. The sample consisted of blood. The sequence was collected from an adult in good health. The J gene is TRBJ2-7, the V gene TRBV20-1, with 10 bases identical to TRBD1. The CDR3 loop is CSAHLRDRGYEQYF. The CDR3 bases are TGCAGTGCTCATCTCCGGGACAGGGGTTACGAGCAGTACTTC.